This is a list of T cell receptor beta chains from one sample in a study of blood T cell repertoires in COVID-19. Clones were sequenced by immunoSEQ multiplex PCR, and TCRdb holds only the in-frame ones, with some missing. The sample holds 150,000 or so clones; about four fifths are singletons and the top ten take 29%. The sequenced sample was peripheral blood. The receptors here all came from a woman aged 60 to 75 with acute or convalescent COVID-19. CDR3s include the opening cysteine and the closing phenylalanine or tryptophan. D genes are given only for firm matches. Clone size is stated in some rows and not others, as once, few, many or a class when expanded.

cdr3_nt,cdr3_aa,clone_size,d_call,j_call,v_call
TGTGCCAGCAGTTTAACTAGACGGTATGAGCAGTTCTTC,CASSLTRRYEQFF,.,.,TRBJ2-1,TRBV27
TGTGCCAGAAGAGGACTAGCGGCCTTGTTCTCTGGGGCCAACGTCCTGACTTTC,CARRGLAALFSGANVLTF,.,TRBD2,TRBJ2-6,TRBV5-3
TGTGCCAGCAGGGCGGGACAGATTAGCAATCAGCCCCAGCATTTT,CASRAGQISNQPQHF,few,TRBD1,TRBJ1-5,TRBV27
TGCGCCAGCAGCTTGGATCCGTCTAGCACAGATACGCAGTATTTT,CASSLDPSSTDTQYF,.,.,TRBJ2-3,TRBV5-1
TGTGCCAGCTCACCAGGGGTAGGAGGGGATCAGCCCCAGCATTTT,CASSPGVGGDQPQHF,.,.,TRBJ1-5,TRBV18
TGTGCCAGCTCACCATGGCTAGCGGGGCAAGAGACCCAGTACTTC,CASSPWLAGQETQYF,.,TRBD2,TRBJ2-5,TRBV18
TGTGCCAGCAGTTTGTGGACAGGGGATTCACCCCTCCACTTT,CASSLWTGDSPLHF,.,TRBD1,TRBJ1-6,TRBV28
TGTGCCAGCAGCTTGTCAGGGGAACAAGAGACCCAGTACTTC,CASSLSGEQETQYF,.,.,TRBJ2-5,TRBV5-5
TGTGCCAGCAGACCCATTGACAGCGACACTGAAGCTTTCTTT,CASRPIDSDTEAFF,.,.,TRBJ1-1,TRBV3-1/TRBV3-2
TGTGCCAGCAGATCGGTACACGGGTTGAGCACTGAAGCTTTCTTT,CASRSVHGLSTEAFF,.,.,TRBJ1-1,TRBV6-5
TGCGCCAGCAGCCACACAGGTTCCTATGGCTACACCTTC,CASSHTGSYGYTF,.,.,TRBJ1-2,TRBV4-1
TGTGCCAGCAGCGTCGGTGTGAATGAGCAGTTCTTC,CASSVGVNEQFF,.,.,TRBJ2-1,TRBV9
TGTGCCATCTCGAACTGGGAGGCCCCCCGGGGCTACACCTTC,CAISNWEAPRGYTF,.,.,TRBJ1-2,TRBV10-3
TGTGCCAGCACCCGGGGGGACAATGAGCAGTTCTTC,CASTRGDNEQFF,.,TRBD2,TRBJ2-1,TRBV2
TGTGCCAGCAGCTTTGTGGACAGGGGGAACACCATATATTTT,CASSFVDRGNTIYF,.,TRBD1,TRBJ1-3,TRBV11-2
TGCGCCAGCAGCCAAGATATACCAGATCCCCGCTACACCTTC,CASSQDIPDPRYTF,.,.,TRBJ1-2,TRBV4-1
TGTGCCAGCAGTTATGCGGCGGTAGTACCCTACAATGAGCAGTTCTTC,CASSYAAVVPYNEQFF,.,.,TRBJ2-1,TRBV6-7
TGTGCCAGCAGCTTAGATCAGGGGAAAGCTTTCTTT,CASSLDQGKAFF,.,.,TRBJ1-1,TRBV11-2
TGCGCCAGCAGTGAAAACGGGAGCAATCAGCCCCAGCATTTT,CASSENGSNQPQHF,.,.,TRBJ1-5,TRBV10-2
TGTGCCAGCAGCGTTACAGATAGCAATCAGCCCCAGCATTTT,CASSVTDSNQPQHF,.,.,TRBJ1-5,TRBV9
TGTGCCAGCAGTTTGCTAGCGGGGGGGCATACGCAGTATTTT,CASSLLAGGHTQYF,.,TRBD2,TRBJ2-3,TRBV27
TGTGCCAGTAGTATAACAGGGGGCAATCAGCCCCAGCATTTT,CASSITGGNQPQHF,.,TRBD1,TRBJ1-5,TRBV19
TGTGCCAGCAGCGTTCAGGGGGCCAATTCACCCCTCCACTTT,CASSVQGANSPLHF,.,TRBD1,TRBJ1-6,TRBV2
TGCGCCAGCAGCCCGGGGAGCGGCCCCTATCAGCCCCAGCATTTT,CASSPGSGPYQPQHF,.,.,TRBJ1-5,TRBV5-1
TGTGCCAGCAGCTTCACAGAGAATTCACCCCTCCACTTT,CASSFTENSPLHF,.,.,TRBJ1-6,TRBV5-6
TGTGCCAGCAGTGACAGCAGCTTCCAAGAGACCCAGTACTTC,CASSDSSFQETQYF,.,.,TRBJ2-5,TRBV28
TGTGCCAGCAGTCCCGGACAGGATAATTCACCCCTCCACTTT,CASSPGQDNSPLHF,.,TRBD1,TRBJ1-6,TRBV27
TGCGCCAGCAGCCGTGGACGGGCGGGGGGGTCCCATGAGCAGTTCTTC,CASSRGRAGGSHEQFF,.,TRBD2,TRBJ2-1,TRBV5-1
TGTGCCAGCAGCTTATCGGACAGCTACGAGCAGTACTTC,CASSLSDSYEQYF,.,.,TRBJ2-7,TRBV7-9
TGTGCCACCAGTCAACAGGGTGGGACCCAGTACTTC,CATSQQGGTQYF,once,.,TRBJ2-5,TRBV24-1
TGTGCCAGCAGCTTCTGGACTAGCGGGGGTTCTGAGCAGTTCTTC,CASSFWTSGGSEQFF,.,TRBD2,TRBJ2-1,TRBV5-4
TGTGCCTGGAGACCCCGGAGGGCCCAGCATTTT,CAWRPRRAQHF,.,.,TRBJ1-5,TRBV30
TGTGCCAGCAGCCAAGGGGCAGGGGGCCATCAGCCCCAGCATTTT,CASSQGAGGHQPQHF,.,TRBD1,TRBJ1-5,TRBV3-1/TRBV3-2
TGTGCCAGGGACAGGGCTTGTAGTTGGAATCAGCCCCAGCATTTT,CARDRACSWNQPQHF,.,TRBD1,TRBJ1-5,TRBV25-1
TGTGCCAGCAGCTTTGAGGGGGCTGGGGCCAACGTCCTGACTTTC,CASSFEGAGANVLTF,.,.,TRBJ2-6,TRBV7-3
TGTGCCATCAGTGAGTCGAGCCTAGGAAACATAAATCAGCCCCAGCATTTT,CAISESSLGNINQPQHF,.,.,TRBJ1-5,TRBV10-3
TGTGCCAGCAGTGGGGGCGGGACTGGGGCCAACGTCCTGACTTTC,CASSGGGTGANVLTF,.,.,TRBJ2-6,TRBV2
TGTGCCAGCAGCCAGGGGGTCGGTTTGAGCTACACCTTC,CASSQGVGLSYTF,.,TRBD1,TRBJ1-2,TRBV27
TGCAGTGCCCTTCTCAACTATGGCTACACCTTC,CSALLNYGYTF,.,.,TRBJ1-2,TRBV20-1
TGTGCCAGCAGCCCGAATTGGGGGGTTAACTATGGCTACACCTTC,CASSPNWGVNYGYTF,.,.,TRBJ1-2,TRBV28
TGCGCCAGCAGCTCAGACAGGGGGTATAGCAATCAGCCCCAGCATTTT,CASSSDRGYSNQPQHF,many,TRBD1,TRBJ1-5,TRBV5-1
TGTGCCAGCAGTGAATCAGTTTCTGAGAGGGCTTTTAGAAACACCATATATTTT,CASSESVSERAFRNTIYF,.,.,TRBJ1-3,TRBV6-1
TGTGCCAGCAGCACGACGACAGGTACAATGGAGACCCAGTACTTC,CASSTTTGTMETQYF,.,.,TRBJ2-5,TRBV9
TGTGCCAGCAGGCGACAGGGGAGGGAGTCCTTC,CASRRQGRESF,.,TRBD1,TRBJ1-2,TRBV12-3/TRBV12-4
TGTGCCAGCAGTAGAAGACAGGGGTATACTGAAGCTTTCTTT,CASSRRQGYTEAFF,few,TRBD1,TRBJ1-1,TRBV27
TGCGCCAGCAGGTTTTCCCAGGACAGGGCTTATGGCTACACCTTC,CASRFSQDRAYGYTF,.,TRBD1,TRBJ1-2,TRBV5-1
TGTGCCAGCAGTTTAAGTGGGGGACAGGGGTTTGGCTACACCTTC,CASSLSGGQGFGYTF,.,TRBD1,TRBJ1-2,TRBV27
TGTGCCAGTCGGGATAGCAATCAGCCCCAGCATTTT,CASRDSNQPQHF,.,.,TRBJ1-5,TRBV19
TGTGCCAGCAGATTCACCGGGACAGGAATTGAAAAACTGTTTTTT,CASRFTGTGIEKLFF,.,TRBD1,TRBJ1-4,TRBV6-5